This TCR beta chain stems from a study of blood T cell repertoires in COVID-19. Study-wide background: The United States, Italy and Spain supplied acute and convalescent COVID-19 samples. Nucleic acid was either cDNA or gDNA, and it came from T cells, B-cell-depleted T cells, or PBMCs.

CDR1 LNHNV and CDR2 YYDKDF come from the germline V gene (reference sequence). The CDR3 runs to 18 residues. V gave up 0 bases and J gave up 5 bases, with 20 bases separating them. In the original analysis: Nucleated cell counts were estimated from reference gene primer amplification. Sequencing was performed with immunoSEQ multiplex PCR; in TCRdb, only in-frame clones are kept and a portion is missing. V and J calls and clone size are given by that table; D and trimming were obtained from the DNA. The table lists around 94,000 clones, 65% to 90% of them singletons. The chain carries TRBV15 and TRBJ2-1, with D maybe TRBD2 (6 bases). The receptor was derived from an elderly man with acute or convalescent COVID-19. The source material was peripheral blood. CDR3 loop: CATSRDLVQRDSHNEQFF. CDR3 sequence (DNA): TGTGCCACCAGCAGAGATCTTGTGCAGAGGGACTCACACAATGAGCAGTTCTTC.